This record concerns one T cell receptor (beta chain) sequence. The antigen remains undetermined. Using its own MiXCR run on the reads, TCRdb lists one record per CDR3 protein. Of over 450,000 distinct CDR3 sequences in the sample, about 11% are singletons; the top ten hold 10% to 13%. The source of the sample is a study of T cell repertoires in cytomegalovirus infection. As for the study in general: Public TCR beta signatures marked donors with CMV infection and the matching HLA.

General study points: HLA-C-restricted CMV-specific TCR beta clonotypes were dominant in the ex vivo response. Identification of carriers of CMV plus the relevant HLA was performed using cumulative public TCR beta family frequency.

Sample: PBMCs. The clonotype was recovered from a human donor in good health (CMV status not recorded). Some clones in this sample may be carry-over from other donors' samples.

CDR3 amino acids: CASSQEAGRTYGYTF. The CDR3, as DNA: TGCGCCAGCAGCCAAGAAGCAGGACGGACGTATGGCTACACCTTC. The V and J genes are TRBV4-1 and TRBJ1-2; no clear D gene. Trimming shortened V by 0 bases and J by 5 bases, and 13 bases separated the two germline ends. From germline, CDR1 is MGHRA and CDR2 YSYEKL. The length of the CDR3 is 15 residues.